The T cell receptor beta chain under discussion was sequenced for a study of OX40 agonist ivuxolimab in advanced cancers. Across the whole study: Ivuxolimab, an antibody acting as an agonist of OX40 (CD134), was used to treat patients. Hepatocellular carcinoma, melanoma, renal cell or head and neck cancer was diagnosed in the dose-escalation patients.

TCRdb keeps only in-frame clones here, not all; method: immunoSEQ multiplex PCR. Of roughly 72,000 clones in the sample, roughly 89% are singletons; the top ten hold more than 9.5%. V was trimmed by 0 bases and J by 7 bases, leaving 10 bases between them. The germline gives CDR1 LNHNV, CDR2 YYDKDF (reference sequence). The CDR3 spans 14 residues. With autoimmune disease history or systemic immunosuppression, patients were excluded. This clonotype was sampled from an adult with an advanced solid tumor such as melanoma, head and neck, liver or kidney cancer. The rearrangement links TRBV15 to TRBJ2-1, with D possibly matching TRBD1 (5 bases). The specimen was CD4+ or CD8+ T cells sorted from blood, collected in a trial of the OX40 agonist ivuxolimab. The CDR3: CATSRDQGSNEQFF. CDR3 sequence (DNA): TGTGCCACCAGCAGAGATCAGGGATCGAATGAGCAGTTCTTC.